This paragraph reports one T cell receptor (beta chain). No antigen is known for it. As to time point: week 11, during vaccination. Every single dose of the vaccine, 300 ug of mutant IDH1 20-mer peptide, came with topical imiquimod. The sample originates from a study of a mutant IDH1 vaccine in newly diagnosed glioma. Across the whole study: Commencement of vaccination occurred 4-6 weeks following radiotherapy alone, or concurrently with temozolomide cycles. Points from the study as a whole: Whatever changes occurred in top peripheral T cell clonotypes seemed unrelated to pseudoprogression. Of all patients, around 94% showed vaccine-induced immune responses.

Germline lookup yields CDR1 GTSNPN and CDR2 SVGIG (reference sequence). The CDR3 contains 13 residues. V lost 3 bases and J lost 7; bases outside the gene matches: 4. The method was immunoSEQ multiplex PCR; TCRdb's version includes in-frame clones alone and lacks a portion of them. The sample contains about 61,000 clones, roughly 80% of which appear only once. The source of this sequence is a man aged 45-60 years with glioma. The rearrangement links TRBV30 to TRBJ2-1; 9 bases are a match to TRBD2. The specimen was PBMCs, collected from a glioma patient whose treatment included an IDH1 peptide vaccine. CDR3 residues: CAWRPLAGNEQFF. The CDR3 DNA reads TGTGCCTGGAGACCCCTAGCGGGGAATGAGCAGTTCTTC.